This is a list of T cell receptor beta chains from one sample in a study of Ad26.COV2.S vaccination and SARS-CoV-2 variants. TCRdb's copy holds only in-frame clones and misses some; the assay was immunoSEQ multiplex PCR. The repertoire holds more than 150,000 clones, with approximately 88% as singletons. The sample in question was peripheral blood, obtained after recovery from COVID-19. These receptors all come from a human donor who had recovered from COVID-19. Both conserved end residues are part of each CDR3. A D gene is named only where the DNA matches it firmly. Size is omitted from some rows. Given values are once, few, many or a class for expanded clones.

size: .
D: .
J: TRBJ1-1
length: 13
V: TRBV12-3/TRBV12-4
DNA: TGTGCCAGCAGTCGGAATATGAACACTGAAGCTTTCTTT
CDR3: CASSRNMNTEAFF

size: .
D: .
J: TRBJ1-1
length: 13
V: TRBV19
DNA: TGTGCCAGTAGATATACAGGGAACACTGAAGCTTTCTTT
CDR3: CASRYTGNTEAFF

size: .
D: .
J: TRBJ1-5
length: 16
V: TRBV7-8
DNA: TGTGCCAGCAGCTTATTTTCCGTAGGGAGTCATCAGCCCCAGCATTTT
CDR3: CASSLFSVGSHQPQHF

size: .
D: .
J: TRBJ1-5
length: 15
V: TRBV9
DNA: TGTGCCAGCAGCGTAGCCGGTAATAGCAATCAGCCCCAGCATTTT
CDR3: CASSVAGNSNQPQHF

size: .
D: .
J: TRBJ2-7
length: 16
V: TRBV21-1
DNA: TGTGCCAGCAGCAAAAATAAGGCAGCCCGATCAAACGAGCAGTACTTC
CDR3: CASSKNKAARSNEQYF

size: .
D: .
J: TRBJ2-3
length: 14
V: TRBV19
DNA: TGTGCCAGTCGGGACCCACTATCGGGGGATACGCAGTATTTT
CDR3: CASRDPLSGDTQYF

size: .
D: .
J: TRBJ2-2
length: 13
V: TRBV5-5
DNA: TGTGCCAGCAGCTTGGGCCCCACCGGGGAGCTGTTTTTT
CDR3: CASSLGPTGELFF

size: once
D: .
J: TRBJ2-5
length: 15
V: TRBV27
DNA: TGTGCCAGCAGTCCCCGCCCCTCAATTCAAGAGACCCAGTACTTC
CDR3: CASSPRPSIQETQYF

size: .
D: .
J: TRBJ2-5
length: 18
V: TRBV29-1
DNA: TGCAGCGTTGATTGGGGAGTGCCGCAGGCCCGAATGCCAGAGACCCAGTACTTC
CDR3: CSVDWGVPQARMPETQYF

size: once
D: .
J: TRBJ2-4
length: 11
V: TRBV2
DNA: TGTGCCAGTAGAACAGAAAACATTCAGTACTTC
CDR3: CASRTENIQYF

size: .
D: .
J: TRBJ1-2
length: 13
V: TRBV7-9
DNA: TGTGCCAGCAGCTTGGAGGGGAGTAATGGCTACACCTTC
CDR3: CASSLEGSNGYTF

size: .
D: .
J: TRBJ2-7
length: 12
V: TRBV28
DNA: TGTGCCAGCAGTTTATACGTCTACGAGCAGTACTTC
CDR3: CASSLYVYEQYF

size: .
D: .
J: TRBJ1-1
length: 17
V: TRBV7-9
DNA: TGTGCCAGCAGCATTTCAACAGGGTTTGTGTCGGGCACTGAAGCTTTCTTT
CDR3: CASSISTGFVSGTEAFF

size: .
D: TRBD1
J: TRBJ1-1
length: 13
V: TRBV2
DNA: TGTGCCAGCAGGAGGAGGACAGGGGCCCAAGCTTTCTTT
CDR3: CASRRRTGAQAFF

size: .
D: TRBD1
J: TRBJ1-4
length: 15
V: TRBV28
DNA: TGTGCCAGCAGTTTAGGAGGACAGGGGATTGAAAAACTGTTTTTT
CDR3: CASSLGGQGIEKLFF

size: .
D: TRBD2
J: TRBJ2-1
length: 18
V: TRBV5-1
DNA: TGCGCCAGCAGCTCGATCCAACTAGCGGATTTCAATTGGGATGAGCAGTTCTTC
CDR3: CASSSIQLADFNWDEQFF

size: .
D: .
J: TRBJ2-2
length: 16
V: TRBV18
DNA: TGTGCCAGCTCACCACGAGGGGGATCGAACACCGGGGAGCTGTTTTTT
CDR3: CASSPRGGSNTGELFF

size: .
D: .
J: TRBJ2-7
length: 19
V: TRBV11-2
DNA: TGTGCCAGCAGCTTAGTTGCGGCGATTCCGGGACGGCTACCTGAGGAGCAGTACTTC
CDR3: CASSLVAAIPGRLPEEQYF

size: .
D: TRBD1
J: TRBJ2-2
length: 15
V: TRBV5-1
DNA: TGCGCCAGCAGCTTGACAGGGGGTCAAACCGGGGAGCTGTTTTTT
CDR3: CASSLTGGQTGELFF

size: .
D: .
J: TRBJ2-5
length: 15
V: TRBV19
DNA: TGTGCCACCTCCACCGGGACTCGTATCCAAGAGACCCAGTACTTC
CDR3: CATSTGTRIQETQYF

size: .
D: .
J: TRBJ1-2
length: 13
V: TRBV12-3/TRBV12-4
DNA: TGTGCCAGCAGTTTCCGGGTCGCCTATGGCTACACCTTC
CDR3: CASSFRVAYGYTF

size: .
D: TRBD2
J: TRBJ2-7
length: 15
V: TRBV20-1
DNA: TGCAGTGCTAGTCTTGGGGGGGGACTAGTCTACGAGCAGTACTTC
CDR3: CSASLGGGLVYEQYF

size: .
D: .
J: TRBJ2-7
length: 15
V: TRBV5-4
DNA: TGTGCCAGCAGCTTGTCCGTGACGGGATGGGACGAGCAGTACTTC
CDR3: CASSLSVTGWDEQYF

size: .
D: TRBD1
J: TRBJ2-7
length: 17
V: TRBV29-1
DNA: TGCAGCGTTGAGATCGACAGGGGGCGATCCAGATGGAACGAGCAGTACTTC
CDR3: CSVEIDRGRSRWNEQYF

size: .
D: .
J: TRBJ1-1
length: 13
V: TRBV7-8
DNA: TGTGCCAGCAGCTCGGGGAAGCGGGGTGAAGCTTTCTTT
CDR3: CASSSGKRGEAFF

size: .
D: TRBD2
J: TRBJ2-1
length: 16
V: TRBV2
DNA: TGTGCCAGCAGCCCTGGACTAGGGACCGTATACAATGAGCAGTTCTTC
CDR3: CASSPGLGTVYNEQFF

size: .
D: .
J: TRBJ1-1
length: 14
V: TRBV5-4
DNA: TGTGCCAGCAGCTTCCTCCACAGGGAGGTTGAAGCTTTCTTT
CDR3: CASSFLHREVEAFF

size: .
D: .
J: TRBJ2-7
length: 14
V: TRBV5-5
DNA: TGTGCCAGCAGCTTGGCCGATGGCGGCTACGAGCAGTACTTC
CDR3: CASSLADGGYEQYF

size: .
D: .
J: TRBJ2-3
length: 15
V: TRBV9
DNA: TGTGCCAGCAGCGTACGCAGGGCTGGCACAGATACGCAGTATTTT
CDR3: CASSVRRAGTDTQYF

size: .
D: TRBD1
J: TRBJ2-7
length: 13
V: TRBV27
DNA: TGTGCCAGCAGCCACAGGGGAAACTACGAGCAGTACTTC
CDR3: CASSHRGNYEQYF

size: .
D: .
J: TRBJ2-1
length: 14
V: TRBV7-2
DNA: TGTGCCAGCAGCTTAGCGGAGGCCCTAGGGGGGCAGTTCTTC
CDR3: CASSLAEALGGQFF

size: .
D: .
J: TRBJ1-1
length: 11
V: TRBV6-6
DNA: TGTGCCGTTGGGGGTGACACTGAAGCTTTCTTT
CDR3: CAVGGDTEAFF